This T cell receptor (beta chain) was retrieved from a study of CD8+ T cells in alopecia areata. Treatment of the sample: oral pan-JAK inhibitor, 5-10 mg twice daily. Peripheral blood and lesional scalp punch biopsies came from alopecia areata patients. V lost 4 bases to trimming and J lost 4 bases, with 13 bases between them. Germline-derived CDR1 and CDR2 are LNHNV and YYDKDF (reference sequence). The CDR3 runs to 14 residues. In the case of this clone: Its antigen is unknown.

Study-level results: Scalp clonality, along with expanded CD8+ clones among the top 100, was significantly decreased by tofacitinib.

It was cDNA, reverse transcribed from extracted RNA, that served as the sequencing template. Data came from immunoSEQ multiplex PCR; TCRdb stores just in-frame clones and leaves some out. Among 110,000 or so clones listed, roughly 60% were seen once. This clonotype was obtained from a human donor with alopecia areata. The V gene is TRBV15, the J gene TRBJ1-1, with a weak D call TRBD1 (6 bases). This material consisted of CD8+ T cells sorted from blood, taken at week 4, from a patient treated with tofacitinib. The CDR3 DNA reads as TGTGCCACCAGCACAGGGGAAGGGCGCACTGAAGCTTTCTTT. It translates to CATSTGEGRTEAFF.